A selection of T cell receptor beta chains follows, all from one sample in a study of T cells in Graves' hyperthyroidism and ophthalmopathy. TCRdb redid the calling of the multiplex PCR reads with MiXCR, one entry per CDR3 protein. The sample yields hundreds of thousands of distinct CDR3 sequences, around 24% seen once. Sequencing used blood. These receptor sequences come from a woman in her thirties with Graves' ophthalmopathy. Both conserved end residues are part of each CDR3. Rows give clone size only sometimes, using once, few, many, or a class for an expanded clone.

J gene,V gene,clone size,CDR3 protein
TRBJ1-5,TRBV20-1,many,CSARAILDQPQHF
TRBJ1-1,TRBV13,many,CASSKYIRGTNTEAFF
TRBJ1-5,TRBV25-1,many,CASSDRMGNQPQHF
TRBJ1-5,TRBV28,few,CASSRSDGYSNQPQHF
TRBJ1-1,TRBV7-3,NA,CASSLEGATEACF
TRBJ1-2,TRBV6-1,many,CASSHRVYGYTF
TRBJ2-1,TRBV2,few,CASTRLAGTYNEQFF
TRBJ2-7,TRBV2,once,CASSPAGKPYEQYF
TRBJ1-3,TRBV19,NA,CASRSVYSGNTIYF
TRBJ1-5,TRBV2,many,CASSGGSEYSQPQHF
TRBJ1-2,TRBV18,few,CASSPQGGANYGYTF
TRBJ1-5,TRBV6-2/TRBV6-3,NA,CASRKHASNQPQHF
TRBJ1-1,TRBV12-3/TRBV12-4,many,CASSFRQGPGAEAFF
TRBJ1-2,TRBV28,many,CASSLARGYGYTF
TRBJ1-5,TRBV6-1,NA,CASSEADRRPQHF
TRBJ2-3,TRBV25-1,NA,CASSYSGAADTQYF
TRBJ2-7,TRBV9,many,CASSRTGEYF
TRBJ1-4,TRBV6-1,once,CASSPGQGVFEKLFF
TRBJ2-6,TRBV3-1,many,CASQTTSGANVLTF
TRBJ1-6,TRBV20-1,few,CSAPFVLGAVVGSPLHF
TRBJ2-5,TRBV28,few,CASSGSTETQYF
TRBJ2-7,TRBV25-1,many,CASSGRGWDRPSYEQYF
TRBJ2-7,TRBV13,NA,CASSSTGTRDYEQYF
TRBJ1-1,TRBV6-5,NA,CASSYRPGGLTTEAFF
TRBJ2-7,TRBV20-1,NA,CSAWRDHEQYF
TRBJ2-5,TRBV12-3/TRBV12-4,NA,CASSFFSDAGETQYF
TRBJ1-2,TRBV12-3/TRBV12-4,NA,CASRSDRAWHGYTF
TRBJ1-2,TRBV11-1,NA,CASSLDYGEGAYGYTF
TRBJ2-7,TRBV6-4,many,CASRESGLALGGKEQYF
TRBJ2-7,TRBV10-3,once,CAIGLADYEQYF
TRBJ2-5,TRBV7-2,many,CASTPGVRETQYF
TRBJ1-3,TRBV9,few,CASSDLGQSHTIYF
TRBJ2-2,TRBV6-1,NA,CASSGASPGELFF
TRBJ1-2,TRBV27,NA,CASGNRATNYGYTF
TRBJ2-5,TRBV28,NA,CASSHRYHGYQETQYF
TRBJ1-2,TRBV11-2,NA,CASSRTGDNNYGYTF
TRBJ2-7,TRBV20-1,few,CSAALVRVGEQYF
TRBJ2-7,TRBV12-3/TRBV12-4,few,CASRKDTKPYEQYF
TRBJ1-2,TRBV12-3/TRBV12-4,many,CASTGGLGSQGNYGYTF
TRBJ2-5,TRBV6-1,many,CASSLGQGRETQYF
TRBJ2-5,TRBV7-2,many,CASKPGTTDQETQYF
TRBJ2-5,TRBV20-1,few,CSASKPQVPEATQYF
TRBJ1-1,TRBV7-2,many,CASSFRQGKNTEAFF
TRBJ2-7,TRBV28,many,CASSGTSGGRSNEQYF
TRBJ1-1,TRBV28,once,CASSLWVGAAETFF
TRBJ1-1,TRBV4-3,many,CASSQESTGGSTEAFF
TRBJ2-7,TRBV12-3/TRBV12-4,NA,CASSLDRANEQYF
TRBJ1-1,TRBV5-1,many,CASSLVGTFLGDTEAFF
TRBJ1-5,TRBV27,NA,CASSLFFGTGNDQPQHF
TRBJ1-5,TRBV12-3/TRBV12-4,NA,CASSFSDRPPDQPQHF
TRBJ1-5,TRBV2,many,CASSWTGANQPQHF
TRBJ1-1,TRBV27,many,CASSLRGAGPEAFF
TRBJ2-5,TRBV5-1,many,CASSLESAQETQYF
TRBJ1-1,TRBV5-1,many,CASSLEAGSTEAFF
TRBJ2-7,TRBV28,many,CASSPGLSREQYF
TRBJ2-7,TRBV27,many,CASSFESSSYEQYF
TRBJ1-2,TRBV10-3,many,CAISESRQGEGYTF
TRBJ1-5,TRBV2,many,CASSGGSSNQPQHF
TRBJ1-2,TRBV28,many,CASSPSTWGAGYTF
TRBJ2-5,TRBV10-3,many,CAISEGQETQYF